Following are 26 T cell receptor beta chains from one sample sequenced in a study of T cell responses to AZD1222 COVID-19 vaccine. Using immunoSEQ multiplex PCR, the repertoire was profiled, and TCRdb retains in-frame clones only, with some absent. Of over 85,000 clones in the sample, 87% are singletons; the top ten hold 3.2%. Specimen: peripheral blood, collected on day 0 of AZD1222 vaccination. Source of these receptors: an adult in good health.

This sequence joins TRBV7-9 and TRBJ1-2; weak D call: TRBD1 (5 bases). Germline-derived CDR1 and CDR2 are SEHNR and FQNEAQ (reference sequence). Trimming removed 2 bases from V and 8 bases from J, with 12 bases in between. This CDR3 comprises 13 residues. CDR3 loop: CASSLPSWGGYTF. CDR3 coding DNA: TGTGCCAGCAGCTTACCCTCGTGGGGGGGCTACACCTTC.

The chain combines TRBV19 with TRBJ2-3, with a possible D match to TRBD1 (6 bases). Between the trimmed V and J ends, which lost 6 bases and 0 bases, there was a span of 16 bases. The CDR3 is 16 residues long. Germline V gives CDR1 LNHDA, CDR2 SQIVND (reference sequence). DNA for the CDR3: TGTGCCAGTAGCATCGAGACAGGTACTAGCACAGATACGCAGTATTTT. This encodes CASSIETGTSTDTQYF.

Of note for this clone: One end of the junction does not line up with germline, which may come from a read error. The chain links TRBV7-7 to TRBJ2-7, with 8 bases identical to TRBD1. Germline V gives CDR1 SSHAT, CDR2 FNYEAQ (reference sequence). The CDR3 spans 15 residues. This CDR3 is CASSLAAGGLYEQYF. The CDR3 nucleotides are TGTGCTAGCAGCTTAGCCGCAGGGGGCCTCTACGAGCAGTACTTC. Full variable domain (remainder filled in from reference TRBV7-7 and TRBJ2-7): GAGVSQSPRYKVTKRGQDVTLRCDPISSHATLYWYQQALGQGPEFLTYFNYEAQPDKSGLPSDRFSAERPEGSISTLTIQRTEQRDSAMYRCASSLAAGGLYEQYFGPGTRLTVT.

This clone was seen just once. The chain combines TRBV5-1 with TRBJ2-3; 10 nucleotides align to TRBD2. This CDR3 comprises 15 residues. V was clipped by 1 base and J by 4 bases; unmatched bases: 3. Germline CDR1 SGHRS, CDR2 YFSETQ. CDR3 DNA: TGCGCCAGCAGCTTGCTGACTAGCGGGCCAGATACGCAGTATTTT. This encodes CASSLLTSGPDTQYF.

The chain is built from TRBV29-1 and TRBJ1-1; 11 nucleotides align to TRBD1. V trimming: 4 bases; J trimming: 4 bases; junction bases outside the gene matches: 2. Germline loops: CDR1 SQVTM, CDR2 ANQGSEA. The CDR3 length is 13 residues. CDR3 in DNA: TGCAGCGTTGTGGGACAGGGGGGCACTGAAGCTTTCTTT. It yields the protein CSVVGQGGTEAFF.

V and J are TRBV3-1 (or the pseudogene TRBV3-2) and TRBJ1-2, with D maybe TRBD1 (5 bases). CDR1 and CDR2 (germline): LGHDT, YNNKEL (reference sequence). Trimming shortened V by 8 bases and J by 2 bases, and 9 bases separated the two germline ends. The CDR3 has 12 amino acids. For the CDR3, the DNA is TGTGCCAGCGGAGACAGCAACTATGGCTACACCTTC. Protein sequence: CASGDSNYGYTF.

V is TRBV19 and J is TRBJ2-7; D not resolved. CDR3 length: 11 amino acids. Germline V CDR1 and CDR2: LNHDA, SQIVND (reference sequence). V gave up 5 bases and J gave up 4 bases, with 6 bases separating them. The CDR3 loop reads CASSSEYEQYF. The DNA for the CDR3 is TGTGCCAGTAGTTCAGAATACGAGCAGTACTTC.

This clone was recorded only once. This chain joins TRBV19 and TRBJ1-1; TRBD1 matches 7 bases. This CDR3 region has 14 residues. The ends lost 7 bases at V and 2 bases at J; junction bases unmatched: 7. Germline lookup yields CDR1 LNHDA and CDR2 SQIVND (reference sequence). CDR3 nucleotides: TGTGCCAGTAAAAGGACAGGCCAAAACACTGAAGCTTTCTTT. As protein: CASKRTGQNTEAFF.

This chain joins TRBV5-1 and TRBJ2-7; 9 nucleotides agree with TRBD2. From germline, CDR1 is SGHRS and CDR2 YFSETQ. V lost 2 bases to trimming and J lost 2 bases; unmatched junction nucleotides: 5. The CDR3 contains 15 residues. The DNA for the CDR3 is TGCGCCAGCAGCTTAATGACTAGCGGAACCTACGAGCAGTACTTC. This translates into CASSLMTSGTYEQYF.

This clone was counted a single time. This chain links TRBV3-1 (or the pseudogene TRBV3-2) with TRBJ2-3; TRBD1 might be the D (6 bases). Deletions cut 4 bases from V and 2 bases from J, with 13 bases between. The CDR3 spans 15 residues. Germline CDR1 reads LGHDT; CDR2 reads YNNKEL (reference sequence). The CDR3 bases are TGTGCCAGCAGCCGTAACAGGGCGTCCACAGATACGCAGTATTTT. Translating gives CASSRNRASTDTQYF.

V is TRBV18 and J is TRBJ2-7; 7 bases align to TRBD1. CDR1 is KGHSH and CDR2 is LQKENI in the germline V gene. The ends lost 2 bases at V and 3 bases at J; junction bases unmatched: 4. The CDR3 contains 14 residues. The CDR3 sequence: CASSPVPGGYEQYF. For the CDR3, the DNA is TGTGCCAGCTCACCAGTCCCAGGGGGCTACGAGCAGTACTTC.

This chain connects TRBV11-2 to TRBJ2-1; 13 bases are a match to TRBD2. This CDR3 has 16 amino acids. Germline V CDR1 and CDR2: SGHAT, FQNNGV. V was clipped by 4 bases and J by 5 bases; unmatched bases: 5. The CDR3 sequence: CASSSLGLAGHNEQFF. In nucleotides, the CDR3 is TGTGCCAGCAGCTCCCTGGGACTAGCGGGGCACAATGAGCAGTTCTTC.

V is TRBV27 and J is TRBJ1-2; tentative D call: TRBD1 (5 bases). The CDR3 extends over 12 amino acids. Trimming removed 7 bases at V and 8 bases at J, with 14 bases between. CDR1 and CDR2 (germline): MNHEY, SMNVEV (reference sequence). In nucleotides, the CDR3 is TGTGCCAGCACAGCCTGGGGCCACGGCTACACCTTC. Amino acid sequence: CASTAWGHGYTF.

This clone turned up a few times. The chain couples TRBV28 to TRBJ1-1; 8 positions agree with TRBD1. The CDR3 has 15 amino acids. Germline-derived CDR1 and CDR2 are MDHEN and SYDVKM. V trimming: 5 bases; J trimming: 1 base; junction bases outside the gene matches: 6. In DNA, the CDR3 is TGTGCCAGCAGTACGGCCGGGACAGGGAACACTGAAGCTTTCTTT. It codes for CASSTAGTGNTEAFF. Complete variable domain (other parts from reference TRBV28 and TRBJ1-1): DVKVTQSSRYLVKRTGEKVFLECVQDMDHENMFWYRQDPGLGLRLIYFSYDVKMKEKGDIPEGYSVSREKKERFSLILESASTNQTSMYLCASSTAGTGNTEAFFGQGTRLTVV.

J is TRBJ1-1 and V is TRBV19; tentatively, D is TRBD1 (5 bases). The CDR3 is 14 amino acids. Deletions cut 3 bases from V and 1 base from J, with 9 bases between. Germline assignment: CDR1 LNHDA and CDR2 SQIVND (reference sequence). CDR3 sequence: CASSIQGANTEAFF. The CDR3 DNA reads as TGTGCCAGTAGTATCCAGGGTGCGAACACTGAAGCTTTCTTT.

The chain uses TRBV7-3 and TRBJ1-3; TRBD1 agrees at 7 bases. The CDR3 is 15 residues long. The ends lost 2 bases at V and 0 bases at J; junction bases unmatched: 1. Germline CDR1 reads SGHTA; CDR2 reads FQGTGA. The CDR3 here is CASSLQGVSGNTIYF. The CDR3, as DNA: TGTGCCAGCAGCTTACAGGGGGTCTCTGGAAACACCATATATTTT.

To note about this clone: Mismatch with germline at one junction end may stem from a read error. The chain is built from TRBV7-7 and TRBJ2-2; no firm D call. The CDR3 sequence is 12 residues long. Germline assignment: CDR1 SSHAT and CDR2 FNYEAQ (reference sequence). The CDR3 reads CASSSSPGELFF. The DNA for the CDR3 is TGTGCTAGCAGCTCAAGCCCCGGCGAGCTGTTTTTT. Full variable domain (missing parts from reference TRBV7-7 and TRBJ2-2): GAGVSQSPRYKVTKRGQDVTLRCDPISSHATLYWYQQALGQGPEFLTYFNYEAQPDKSGLPSDRFSAERPEGSISTLTIQRTEQRDSAMYRCASSSSPGELFFGEGSRLTVL.

This clone was observed a single time. This chain links TRBV19 with TRBJ2-7; tentative D call: TRBD1 (6 bases). This CDR3 comprises 15 residues. The germline V and J ends were trimmed by 1 base and 0 bases, with 10 bases remaining between them. The germline V gene has CDR1 LNHDA and CDR2 SQIVND (reference sequence). The CDR3 sequence is CASSIGGHSSYEQYF. The CDR3 bases are TGTGCCAGTAGTATAGGGGGACACAGCTCCTACGAGCAGTACTTC.

The V gene is TRBV5-1, the J gene TRBJ2-1; D unresolved. This CDR3 is built from 13 residues. Germline CDR1 SGHRS, CDR2 YFSETQ. The V and J ends lost 0 bases and 7 bases respectively, with 8 bases between them. CDR3 nucleotide sequence: TGCGCCAGCAGCTTGGCCCAACTGAATGAGCAGTTCTTC. Amino acid sequence: CASSLAQLNEQFF.

J is TRBJ2-6 and V is TRBV11-3, with D possibly matching TRBD1 (6 bases). CDR1 is SGHNT and CDR2 is YENEEA in the germline V gene. V lost 5 bases, J lost 0 bases, and 8 bases lay in between. There are 15 residues in the CDR3. CDR3 protein: CASSTGNSGANVLTF. CDR3 nucleotides: TGTGCCAGCAGCACAGGGAACTCTGGGGCCAACGTCCTGACTTTC.

In its sample, this clone was seen once. The gene calls are TRBV28 and TRBJ2-2; D may be TRBD2 (6 bases). CDR1 is MDHEN and CDR2 is SYDVKM in the germline V gene. This CDR3 spans 18 amino acids. V dropped 3 bases and J dropped 3 bases, with 20 bases sitting between them. CDR3 nucleotide sequence: TGTGCCAGCAGTTTGCCCGGCCAGTTTGCGGGACACACCGGGGAGCTGTTTTTT. The encoded protein is CASSLPGQFAGHTGELFF.

The rearrangement joins TRBV29-1 to TRBJ1-4; D is undetermined. The CDR3 extends over 12 amino acids. Germline V gene sequence: CDR1 SQVTM, CDR2 ANQGSEA. V was cut by 4 bases and J by 6 bases, with 9 bases left in between. The CDR3 sequence: CSVGRADEKLFF. In DNA, the CDR3 is TGCAGCGTTGGTAGGGCGGATGAAAAACTGTTTTTT.

Only one count was recorded for this clone. This rearrangement joins TRBV6-5 to TRBJ1-1; D is possibly TRBD1 (5 bases). Germline CDR1 is MNHEY and CDR2 is SVGAGI. This CDR3 region has 14 residues. The V end was cut by 7 bases, the J end by 8 bases, with 20 bases between. The CDR3: CASNDWGEGLEAFF. CDR3 nucleotides: TGTGCCAGCAACGACTGGGGGGAGGGGTTAGAAGCTTTCTTT.

This chain uses TRBV29-1 with TRBJ2-3; a weak D match, TRBD1 (7 bases). The CDR3 is 16 residues long. Germline assignment: CDR1 SQVTM and CDR2 ANQGSEA. The ends were cut back, 5 bases at V and 2 bases at J, with 20 bases in the middle. The CDR3 here is CSVLGWGDRFTDTQYF. CDR3 nucleotides: TGCAGCGTTCTCGGGTGGGGGGACAGATTCACAGATACGCAGTATTTT.

The chain is built from TRBV7-2 and TRBJ1-1; 7 bases are a match to TRBD1. The CDR3 has 19 amino acids. The germline CDR1 and CDR2 sequences are SGHTA and FQGNSA. The V gene end was trimmed by 0 bases and the J gene end by 3 bases; junction bases not matched to a gene: 16. CDR3 in amino acids: CASSLATRGTALKDTEAFF. CDR3 bases: TGTGCCAGCAGCTTAGCCACAAGGGGGACAGCTTTAAAAGACACTGAAGCTTTCTTT. The whole variable domain, remainder taken from reference TRBV7-2 and TRBJ1-1, is GAGVSQSPSNKVTEKGKDVELRCDPISGHTALYWYRQSLGQGLEFLIYFQGNSAPDKSGLPSDRFSAERTGGSVSTLTIQRTQQEDSAVYLCASSLATRGTALKDTEAFFGQGTRLTVV.

The chain uses TRBV5-1 and TRBJ2-7; TRBD1 matches at 7 bases. Unmatched junction bases numbered 8, after V lost 1 base and J lost 1 base. This CDR3 region has 16 residues. The germline V gene encodes CDR1 SGHRS and CDR2 YFSETQ. The CDR3 DNA follows: TGCGCCAGCAGCTTGAATACAGGGGATGCATCCTACGAGCAGTACTTC. Translating it yields CASSLNTGDASYEQYF.